The present T cell receptor beta chain was sequenced within a study of blood T cell repertoires in COVID-19. In the original analysis: Reference gene primers were amplified, and this amplification served to estimate nucleated cell counts. Data came from immunoSEQ multiplex PCR; TCRdb stores just in-frame clones and leaves some out. D and trimming were read from the DNA, whereas the V and J calls and clone size are those reported in that table. This sample has roughly 80,000 clones, with approximately 80% found just once. Trimming removed 4 bases from V and 1 base from J; junction bases left unmatched: 11. Germline V CDR1 and CDR2: SGHRS, YFSETQ. The CDR3 has 17 residues.

The TCR was taken from a human donor in a cohort sampled during active COVID-19. Material: peripheral blood. The chain carries TRBV5-1 and TRBJ2-5, with 9 bases aligning to TRBD1. CDR3 DNA: TGCGCCAGCAGCGTCATCCCACAGGGGGCAGGCCAAGAGACCCAGTACTTC. This translates into CASSVIPQGAGQETQYF.